These 3 T cell receptor beta chains were sequenced from one sample in a study of Graves' ophthalmopathy and Graves' hyperthyroidism. Amplification of TCR beta CDR3 regions used RNA transcripts. Investigators did first-round RT-PCR with HTBI primers, then second-round multiplex PCR. MiXCR was run by TCRdb on the multiplex PCR reads, yielding one entry per CDR3 protein. The sample gives over a million distinct CDR3 sequences, roughly two fifths of which show up once; approximately 10% is in the top ten. Material for sequencing was peripheral blood or thyroid tissue (not recorded which). These receptors all come from an adult man with Graves' hyperthyroidism.

About this clonotype itself: A much larger clone differs by one base, so this may be a read error. The V gene is TRBV12-3 or TRBV12-4, the J gene TRBJ1-4; D not certain. This CDR3 is built from 11 residues. The CDR3, as DNA: TGTGCCGGCAGTTTAGGTAACCGAGCAGCGTTT. This sequence encodes CAGSLGNRAAF.

This clonotype was detected many times. V is TRBV19 and J is TRBJ1-1, with a tentative D call TRBD1 (5 bases). Trimming left V 4 bases short and J 7 bases short, with 13 bases between. The CDR3 is 13 residues long. Germline V CDR1 and CDR2: LNHDA, SQIVND (reference sequence). The chain's CDR3 is CASSTDTILEAFF. DNA for the CDR3: TGTGCCAGTAGTACGGACACAATCCTTGAAGCTTTCTTT.

This clonotype was detected only a few times. The chain couples TRBV19 to TRBJ2-7; 10 bases agree with TRBD1. V gave up 0 bases and J gave up 4 bases; unmatched junction bases: 6. The length of the CDR3 is 16 residues. The germline CDR1 and CDR2 sequences are LNHDA and SQIVND (reference sequence). The CDR3 spells CASSIDLGTGAYEQYF. CDR3 sequence (DNA): TGTGCCAGTAGTATAGATCTTGGGACAGGGGCTTACGAGCAGTACTTC.